The sequence of this T cell receptor (beta chain) was determined in a study of regulatory T cells in long-lasting Graves disease. Study results and limitations: Persistent patients shared more public clonotypes (roughly 2,800) than new patients (approximately 900). Results may be inaccurate due to the small sample size.

The table lists this clonotype with a few counts. Its antigen is unknown. Specified time point: persistent/refractory GD, antithyroid drugs over 5 years with positive TRAb. PBMC-extracted RNA yielded the TCR library. Combining iRepertoire HTBI primers with Arm-PCR of CDR3 regions, the authors built TCR beta libraries. TCRdb itself ran the multiplex PCR reads through MiXCR, one entry per CDR3 protein. The repertoire consists of around 430,000 distinct CDR3 sequences, with less than 25% occurring once and the leading ten covering roughly 13%. The receptor comes from a female donor with Graves disease. Sequences were derived from peripheral blood mononuclear cells (PBMCs), sampled when the disease was refractory, from a patient treated with antithyroid drugs.

The CDR3 here is CASSLDWDRVTFF. The CDR3 DNA follows: TGCGCCAGCAGCTTGGACTGGGACAGGGTGACTTTCTTT. V gene TRBV5-1 combines with J gene TRBJ1-1, with 9 bases that match TRBD1. The CDR3 extends over 13 amino acids. V dropped 0 bases and J dropped 12; count of bases not matched to a gene: 6. CDR1 and CDR2 (germline): SGHRS, YFSETQ.